Following are 25 T cell receptor beta chains from one sample sequenced in a study of T cells in Graves' hyperthyroidism and ophthalmopathy. Researchers amplified the TCR beta CDR3 regions from RNA transcripts. In the first-round RT-PCR of the TCR CDR3, the HTBI primer set was used. TCRdb independently ran MiXCR on the multiplex PCR reads; one entry per CDR3 protein. The sample lists 500,000 to 600,000 distinct CDR3 sequences, about 46% occurring once. Sequencing used peripheral blood or thyroid tissue (not recorded which). The source of these receptors is an adult woman with Graves' disease, either hyperthyroidism or ophthalmopathy (not recorded which).

There are many counts of this clonotype. This rearrangement joins TRBV7-3 to TRBJ2-5, with no clear D. Germline CDR1 and CDR2: SGHTA and FQGTGA. V was cut by 3 bases and J by 0 bases, with 8 bases left in between. CDR3 length equals 14 residues. CDR3 in amino acids: CASSFNGNQETQYF. Written as DNA, the CDR3 is TGTGCCAGCAGCTTCAATGGAAACCAAGAGACCCAGTACTTC.

The J gene is TRBJ1-2, the V gene TRBV19; no reliable D call. V was cut by 4 bases and J by 0 bases, with 18 bases left in between. Germline values: CDR1 LNHDA, CDR2 SQIVND (reference sequence). The CDR3 loop spans 17 amino acids. CDR3 in amino acids: CASSRGKAADSNYGYTF. In DNA form, the CDR3 reads TGTGCCAGTAGTAGAGGGAAGGCAGCAGATTCTAACTATGGCTACACCTTC.

The J gene is TRBJ1-6, the V gene TRBV25-1; no reliable D call. V lost 4 bases, J lost 12 bases, and 10 bases lay in between. This CDR3 has 12 amino acids. Germline CDR1 MGHDK, CDR2 SYGVNS. CDR3 residues: CASSGGLGPLHF. The DNA of the CDR3 is TGTGCCAGCAGTGGGGGTTTGGGACCCCTCCACTTT.

This clonotype has only one observation. In nucleotides, the CDR3 is TGTGCCAGTAGTATCGGAGCGGGGGTCTACGAGCAGTACTTC. Translating it yields CASSIGAGVYEQYF. The chain carries TRBV7-2 and TRBJ2-7; 8 bases fit TRBD2. Germline V gene sequence: CDR1 SGHTA, CDR2 FQGNSA. This CDR3 contains 14 residues. Trimming took 9 bases from V and 3 from J; bases not matched to a gene: 10. Looking up the rest from reference TRBV7-2 and TRBJ2-7 gives the full variable domain: GAGVSQSPSNKVTEKGKDVELRCDPISGHTALYWYRQSLGQGLEFLIYFQGNSAPDKSGLPSDRFSAERTGGSVSTLTIQRTQQEDSAVYLCASSIGAGVYEQYFGPGTRLTVT.

The sample holds a few counts of this clonotype. The V and J genes are TRBV15 and TRBJ1-6; D is ambiguous. V lost 4 bases and J lost 10, with 11 bases in between. The CDR3 is 13 amino acids. The V gene's germline CDR1 is LNHNV and CDR2 YYDKDF (reference sequence). CDR3 amino acids: CATSTTIGSPLHF. CDR3 coding DNA: TGTGCCACCAGCACGACAATAGGCTCACCCCTCCACTTT.

This clonotype was counted a few times. The V and J genes are TRBV13 and TRBJ1-3; the D gene is possibly TRBD1 (5 bases). Trimming shortened V by 5 bases and J by 0 bases, and 14 bases separated the two germline ends. The CDR3 sequence is 16 residues long. Germline assignment: CDR1 PRHDT and CDR2 FYEKMQ (reference sequence). The CDR3 sequence is CASSPREGISGNTIYF. CDR3 nucleotide sequence: TGTGCCAGCAGCCCCCGGGAGGGGATCTCTGGAAACACCATATATTTT. Based on the CDR3 plus reference TRBV13 and TRBJ1-3, the full variable domain is AAGVIQSPRHLIKEKRETATLKCYPIPRHDTVYWYQQGPGQDPQFLISFYEKMQSDKGSIPDRFSAQQFSDYHSELNMSSLELGDSALYFCASSPREGISGNTIYFGEGSWLTVV.

This clonotype was seen a handful of times. The chain uses TRBV2 and TRBJ2-7, with no clear D. Trimming cost V 6 bases and J 4 bases, with 10 bases left between them. The CDR3 has 12 residues. CDR1 is SNHLY and CDR2 is FYNNEI in the germline V gene. The CDR3 reads CASRDARYEQYF. The CDR3 nucleotides are TGTGCCAGCAGGGACGCCCGTTACGAGCAGTACTTC.

This clonotype came up many times. The DNA for the CDR3 is TGTGCCAGCAGCTTAGTTGGGCGGGAGGGCCTGAAGGAGACCCAGTACTTC. It specifies CASSLVGREGLKETQYF. This chain links TRBV7-9 with TRBJ2-5; 9 positions agree with TRBD2. The germline gives CDR1 SEHNR, CDR2 FQNEAQ (reference sequence). This CDR3 contains 17 residues. V shed 1 base and J 5 bases; nucleotides not matched to a gene: 11.

This chain uses TRBV9 with TRBJ1-3; 7 bases agree with TRBD1. V gave up 4 bases and J gave up 0 bases; unmatched junction bases: 7. This CDR3 has 16 residues. CDR1 and CDR2 from the germline V gene are SGDLS and YYNGEE. CDR3 region: CASSPRTGTSGNTIYF. CDR3 in DNA: TGTGCCAGCAGCCCACGGACAGGAACCTCTGGAAACACCATATATTTT.

This chain links TRBV2 with TRBJ2-7; the D is unclear. Deletions cut 8 bases from V and 0 bases from J, with 8 bases between. The CDR3 contains 12 residues. Germline CDR1 SNHLY, CDR2 FYNNEI. CDR3 DNA: TGTGCCAGCGGATACCTCTCCTACGAGCAGTACTTC. This sequence encodes CASGYLSYEQYF.

V usage is TRBV2 and J usage is TRBJ1-2, with no clear D. V lost 3 bases to trimming and J lost 7 bases, with 9 bases between them. This CDR3 has 12 residues. The germline V gene encodes CDR1 SNHLY and CDR2 FYNNEI. This CDR3 reads CASSDSLSGYTF. In DNA, the CDR3 is TGTGCCAGCAGTGACAGTTTGAGTGGCTACACCTTC. The full variable domain, completed using reference TRBV2 and TRBJ1-2, is EPEVTQTPSHQVTQMGQEVILRCVPISNHLYFYWYRQILGQKVEFLVSFYNNEISEKSEIFDDQFSVERPDGSNFTLKIRSTKLEDSAMYFCASSDSLSGYTFGSGTRLTVV.

This clonotype was detected many times. V gene TRBV7-2 combines with J gene TRBJ1-1, with D unresolved. CDR3 length equals 14 residues. Trimming removed 3 bases at V and 0 bases at J, with 8 bases between. Germline CDR1 is SGHTA and CDR2 is FQGNSA. CDR3 sequence reads: CASSFSNMNTEAFF. The CDR3 coding sequence is TGTGCCAGCAGCTTCTCCAACATGAACACTGAAGCTTTCTTT.

This rearrangement joins TRBV24-1 to TRBJ2-5; TRBD1 is a possible D gene (8 bases). V gave up 4 bases and J gave up 5 bases, with 22 bases separating them. The CDR3 is made up of 17 amino acids. Per the germline V gene, CDR1 is KGHDR and CDR2 is SFDVKD. CDR3 nucleotide sequence: TGTGCCACCAGTGACCCGGGGGGTACAGGGGGTCCGGAGACCCAGTACTTC. It codes for CATSDPGGTGGPETQYF.

The chain couples TRBV7-9 to TRBJ1-1; D remains ambiguous. Germline CDR1 and CDR2: SEHNR and FQNEAQ (reference sequence). V lost 2 bases and J 7 bases, leaving 5 bases between the germline ends. The CDR3 contains 11 residues. The CDR3 bases are TGTGCCAGCAGCTTAACGAGTGAAGCTTTCTTT. This translates into CASSLTSEAFF.

Only a few counts were recorded for this clonotype. V usage is TRBV7-9 and J usage is TRBJ1-2; D unclear. CDR3 length equals 12 residues. Trimming took off 10 bases at V and 3 bases at J, with 12 bases between the two ends. Germline V gene lookup returns CDR1 SEHNR and CDR2 FQNEAQ (reference sequence). The CDR3 sequence: CATPARDYGYTF. In DNA form, the CDR3 reads TGTGCCACCCCCGCGAGGGACTATGGCTACACCTTC.

The sample holds many counts of this clonotype. This chain connects TRBV5-1 to TRBJ1-6; D not resolved. V was shortened by 0 bases and J by 2 bases, with 15 bases between the two germline ends. Germline V gene lookup returns CDR1 SGHRS and CDR2 YFSETQ. The CDR3 extends over 18 amino acids. CDR3 in DNA: TGCGCCAGCAGCTTGGGGGAGCTGCTCACAGCCTATAATTCACCCCTCCACTTT. Residues: CASSLGELLTAYNSPLHF.

V gene TRBV9 combines with J gene TRBJ1-5; D perhaps matches TRBD1 (5 bases). The CDR3 is made up of 13 amino acids. The germline V and J ends were trimmed by 4 bases and 14 bases, with 19 bases remaining between them. From germline, CDR1 is SGDLS and CDR2 YYNGEE. The CDR3 protein is CASSRAGAPYEHF. Here the CDR3 DNA reads TGTGCCAGCAGCCGAGCCGGGGCCCCCTACGAGCATTTT. Supplemented by reference TRBV9 and TRBJ1-5, the full variable domain reads DSGVTQTPKHLITATGQRVTLRCSPRSGDLSVYWYQQSLDQGLQFLIQYYNGEERAKGNILERFSAQQFPDLHSELNLSSLELGDSALYFCASSRAGAPYEHFGDGTRLSIL.

The chain combines TRBV5-1 with TRBJ2-7, with 7 bases lining up with TRBD1. This CDR3 is built from 13 residues. V was pared by 5 bases and J by 5 bases, with 7 bases of the junction left unmatched. Germline V lookup: CDR1 SGHRS, CDR2 YFSETQ. CDR3 sequence: CASSLDRVDEQYF. The DNA for the CDR3 is TGCGCCAGCAGTCTTGACAGGGTGGACGAGCAGTACTTC.

CDR3 in DNA: TGCAGCGTTGAAGATGGGCAGGGGGAAAAACTGTTTTTT. Translating it yields CSVEDGQGEKLFF. V is TRBV29-1 and J is TRBJ1-4; perhaps TRBD1 as D (6 bases). Germline loops: CDR1 SQVTM, CDR2 ANQGSEA. This CDR3 contains 13 residues. Deletions cut 0 bases from V and 8 bases from J, with 10 bases between.

This clonotype was recorded many times. The chain recombines TRBV12-3 or TRBV12-4 with TRBJ2-7; the D gene could be TRBD1 or TRBD2 (5 bases each). V dropped 2 bases and J dropped 5 bases, with 10 bases sitting between them. The CDR3 runs to 13 residues. The CDR3 DNA sequence: TGTGCCAGCAGTTTATTACGGGACCACGAGCAGTACTTC. The encoded protein is CASSLLRDHEQYF.

The chain combines TRBV7-9 with TRBJ2-7; the D is unclear. The CDR3 contains 14 residues. Trimming took off 6 bases at V and 0 bases at J, with 12 bases between the two ends. Germline V CDR1 and CDR2: SEHNR, FQNEAQ (reference sequence). The CDR3: CASSARTYSYEQYF. CDR3 sequence (DNA): TGTGCCAGCAGTGCTAGGACCTACTCCTACGAGCAGTACTTC.

This clonotype showed up many times. The chain links TRBV20-1 to TRBJ1-1, with 11 bases fitting TRBD1. Trimming took 5 bases from V and 4 from J; bases not matched to a gene: 6. This CDR3 has 14 residues. The germline V gene has CDR1 DFQATT and CDR2 SNEGSKA (reference sequence). The CDR3, as DNA: TGCAGTGCTGCCCCCGGGACAGGGGGCACTGAAGCTTTCTTT. Its protein product is CSAAPGTGGTEAFF.

The J gene is TRBJ2-2, the V gene TRBV20-1, with 9 bases lining up with TRBD2. With V trimmed by 1 base and J by 3 bases, 6 bases remained unmatched. There are 16 residues in the CDR3. Germline V gives CDR1 DFQATT, CDR2 SNEGSKA (reference sequence). This CDR3 is CSARGAGGPDTGELFF. Written as DNA, the CDR3 is TGCAGTGCTAGAGGTGCGGGAGGGCCTGACACCGGGGAGCTGTTTTTT.

This chain joins TRBV5-6 and TRBJ1-2; D remains unclear. The germline gives CDR1 SGHDT, CDR2 YYEEEE. This CDR3 is built from 16 residues. With 0 bases removed from V and 2 bases from J, the gap between germline ends came to 14 bases. The CDR3 protein is CASSLGQQAVNYGYTF. The CDR3 DNA is TGTGCCAGCAGCTTGGGGCAGCAGGCGGTGAACTATGGCTACACCTTC.

The chain joins TRBV5-8 to TRBJ1-5; D not resolved. CDR1 and CDR2 (germline): SGHTS, YDEGEE. Trimming shortened V by 1 base and J by 6 bases, and 8 bases separated the two germline ends. The CDR3 extends over 13 amino acids. The CDR3 region is CASSLLELQPQHF. The CDR3 nucleotides read TGTGCCAGCAGCTTGCTCGAACTTCAGCCCCAGCATTTT.